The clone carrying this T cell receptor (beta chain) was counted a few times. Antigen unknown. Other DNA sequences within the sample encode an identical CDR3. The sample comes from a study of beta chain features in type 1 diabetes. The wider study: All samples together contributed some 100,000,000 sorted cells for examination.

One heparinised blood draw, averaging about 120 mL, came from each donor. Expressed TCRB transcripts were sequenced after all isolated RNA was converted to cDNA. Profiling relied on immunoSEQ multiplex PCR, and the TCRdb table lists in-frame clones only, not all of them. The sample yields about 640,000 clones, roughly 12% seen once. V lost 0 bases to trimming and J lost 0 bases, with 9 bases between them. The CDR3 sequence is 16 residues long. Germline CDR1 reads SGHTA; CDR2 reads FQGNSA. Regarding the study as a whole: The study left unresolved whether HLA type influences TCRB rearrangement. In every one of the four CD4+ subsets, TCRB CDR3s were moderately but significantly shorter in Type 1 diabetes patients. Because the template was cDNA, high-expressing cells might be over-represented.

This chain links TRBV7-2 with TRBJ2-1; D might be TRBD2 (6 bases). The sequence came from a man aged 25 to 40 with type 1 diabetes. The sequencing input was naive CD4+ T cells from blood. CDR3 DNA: TGTGCCAGCAGCTTAGCGGCGGGGAGCTCCTACAATGAGCAGTTCTTC. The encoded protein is CASSLAAGSSYNEQFF.